A selection of T cell receptor beta chains follows, all from one sample in a study of control samples from healthy donors and cancer patients. Produced via immunoSEQ multiplex PCR; TCRdb's table is partial and in-frame only. In the table there are roughly 98,000 clones, roughly 82% of which are singletons. The sequenced material came from blood. These receptors were taken from a woman aged 60-75 years in good health. The CDR3 runs from the conserved cysteine through the conserved F or W. D genes are given only for firm matches. The size entry is marked missing in some rows and otherwise reads once, few, many or a size class.

TGTGCCAGCAGTTATGGACAGGGGGCCACTGAAGCTTTCTTT | CASSYGQGATEAFF | TRBJ1-1 | NA | TRBD1 | TRBV6-5
TGCGCCAGCAGCCCCGGCGCCACCACTGGGGCCAACGTCCTGACTTTC | CASSPGATTGANVLTF | TRBJ2-6 | NA | NA | TRBV4-1
TGTGCCAGCAGCCTAACCGGCGGCACAGATACGCAGTATTTT | CASSLTGGTDTQYF | TRBJ2-3 | NA | NA | TRBV3-1/TRBV3-2
TGCGCCAGCAGGACTAATTTGGATACGCAGTATTTT | CASRTNLDTQYF | TRBJ2-3 | NA | NA | TRBV5-1
TGCGCCAGCAGCTTGTCCAGGGGCTATGGCTACACCTTC | CASSLSRGYGYTF | TRBJ1-2 | NA | NA | TRBV5-1
TGTGCCAGCAGTGAAGTATGGGGGCAGGGTCGCGAAAAACTGTTTTTT | CASSEVWGQGREKLFF | TRBJ1-4 | NA | NA | TRBV2
TGTGCCAGCAGGAGCGCAAGCGGGGGGGGCACAGATACGCAGTATTTT | CASRSASGGGTDTQYF | TRBJ2-3 | NA | TRBD2 | TRBV2
TGTGCCAGCAGTGAGGGAGTACAGGGGGCCGGCTTTGGCTACACCTTC | CASSEGVQGAGFGYTF | TRBJ1-2 | once | TRBD1 | TRBV6-1
TGTGCCAGTTCCCAGGGCAATCAGCCCCAGCATTTT | CASSQGNQPQHF | TRBJ1-5 | once | NA | TRBV19
TGTGCCAGCAGCTCGTTCCCAAGGGGGGCAACGAACACTGAAGCTTTCTTT | CASSSFPRGATNTEAFF | TRBJ1-1 | few | NA | TRBV7-2
TGTGCCAGCAGCCCCGGGATAGCGGGTTCTGATGAGCAGTTCTTC | CASSPGIAGSDEQFF | TRBJ2-1 | NA | TRBD2 | TRBV7-6
TGTGCCAGCCCCCCTGGGGGCAGGGGAATGGAGCCCCAGCATTTT | CASPPGGRGMEPQHF | TRBJ1-5 | NA | NA | TRBV6-5
TGTGCCAGTCAGAATCAGGGGAATGAAAAACTGTTTTTT | CASQNQGNEKLFF | TRBJ1-4 | NA | NA | TRBV19
TGTGCCAGCAGTTCGGACGGAACCGGGGAGCTGTTTTTT | CASSSDGTGELFF | TRBJ2-2 | NA | NA | TRBV28
TGTGCCAGCAGTATAGGGTGGCGGCAGCCCCAGCATTTT | CASSIGWRQPQHF | TRBJ1-5 | few | NA | TRBV6-5
TGTGCCAGCAGCCAGACTAGCGGGGTTCGAGAGACCCAGTACTTC | CASSQTSGVRETQYF | TRBJ2-5 | NA | TRBD2 | TRBV4-2
TGTGCCAGCAGCTTAACCCGGGGCATCGAGCAGTTCTTC | CASSLTRGIEQFF | TRBJ2-1 | few | NA | TRBV7-2
TGTGCCAGTACCGAAACTAGCGGCCAATCGGATACGCAGTATTTT | CASTETSGQSDTQYF | TRBJ2-3 | NA | TRBD2 | TRBV19
TGTGCCAGCAGTTACGAAGGGGGCAATGAGCAGTTCTTC | CASSYEGGNEQFF | TRBJ2-1 | NA | NA | TRBV6-5
TGTGCCAGTAGTGTGCAGGGCAGGGGGTCTTCACCCCTCCACTTT | CASSVQGRGSSPLHF | TRBJ1-6 | NA | TRBD1 | TRBV19
TGCAGCGTTGATAGGGTGCAGAGTCCGAATGAAAAACTGTTTTTT | CSVDRVQSPNEKLFF | TRBJ1-4 | few | NA | TRBV29-1
TGTGCCAGTAGTAAACCCCGGGACAGGTCTGGCTATGGCTACACCTTC | CASSKPRDRSGYGYTF | TRBJ1-2 | NA | TRBD1 | TRBV19
TGTGCCAGCAGCCAAGGAACCCCGGGACACCTGAACACTGAAGCTTTCTTT | CASSQGTPGHLNTEAFF | TRBJ1-1 | few | NA | TRBV3-1/TRBV3-2
TGTGCCAGCAAGCTAGCGGGGACCCAAGAGACCCAGTACTTC | CASKLAGTQETQYF | TRBJ2-5 | NA | TRBD2 | TRBV2
TGTGCCAGTAGAGCTCAGGGGCGGTCTGAAGCTTTCTTT | CASRAQGRSEAFF | TRBJ1-1 | NA | NA | TRBV19
TGTGCCAGCAGTACCCGGGAGCTGTCCAAAAACATTCAGTACTTC | CASSTRELSKNIQYF | TRBJ2-4 | NA | NA | TRBV2
TGTGCCAGCAGTGCGGGACAGGGCTGGACCCAGTACTTC | CASSAGQGWTQYF | TRBJ2-5 | NA | TRBD1 | TRBV2
TGTGCCAGCAGTTACCGGGGGCTGGGGGACACTGAAGCTTTCTTT | CASSYRGLGDTEAFF | TRBJ1-1 | few | NA | TRBV6-2/TRBV6-3
TGTGCCAGCAGTTGGAGTGGGCATCAAGATACGCAGTATTTT | CASSWSGHQDTQYF | TRBJ2-3 | NA | NA | TRBV27
TGTGCCAGCAGCTTCACGGGACTAAGCTATGGCTACACCTTC | CASSFTGLSYGYTF | TRBJ1-2 | NA | NA | TRBV13
TGTGCCAGCAGAGCTAATGAAAAACTGTTTTTT | CASRANEKLFF | TRBJ1-4 | NA | NA | TRBV12-3/TRBV12-4
TGTGCCAGCAGTGAGTCGGGACAAAAGAGAAACACCATATATTTT | CASSESGQKRNTIYF | TRBJ1-3 | NA | NA | TRBV6-4
TGTGCCACCCAAGGGATTCAAGAGACCCAGTACTTC | CATQGIQETQYF | TRBJ2-5 | once | NA | TRBV6-5
TGTGCCAGCAGGCCCACGAACACCGGGGAGCTGTTTTTT | CASRPTNTGELFF | TRBJ2-2 | NA | NA | TRBV5-8
TGCGCCAGCAGTTCCGGACAGGGAGAGTCTGGGGCCAACGTCCTGACTTTC | CASSSGQGESGANVLTF | TRBJ2-6 | few | TRBD1 | TRBV4-1
TGTGCCAGCAGTCCCCAGGGCACAGATACGCAGTATTTT | CASSPQGTDTQYF | TRBJ2-3 | NA | NA | TRBV2
TGTGCCAGCAGCGACGGGACGGCTGGGGGCTACACCTTC | CASSDGTAGGYTF | TRBJ1-2 | NA | NA | TRBV3-1/TRBV3-2
TGTGCCAGCACCGCTGGGGCTAGCGGGAGGGCCAAGATGTATGAGCAGTTCTTC | CASTAGASGRAKMYEQFF | TRBJ2-1 | once | TRBD2 | TRBV27
TGTGCCAGCAGTTACACAGGGGATAGCAATCAGCCCCAGCATTTT | CASSYTGDSNQPQHF | TRBJ1-5 | NA | TRBD1 | TRBV6-6
TGTGCCAGCAGCCACATCGGGACGTTTGGGGACAATGAGCAGTTCTTC | CASSHIGTFGDNEQFF | TRBJ2-1 | few | NA | TRBV4-2
TGTGCCAGCAGCCGCGGGGGGCAGGGGACGCAAAGCTCCTACAATGAGCAGTTCTTC | CASSRGGQGTQSSYNEQFF | TRBJ2-1 | NA | TRBD2 | TRBV7-2
TGTGCCAGCTCCGTCTCGTGGGGAGCCTACGAGCAGTACTTC | CASSVSWGAYEQYF | TRBJ2-7 | NA | NA | TRBV19
TGTGCCAGCAGCTTAGGGGGGGACGACTATGGCTACACCTTC | CASSLGGDDYGYTF | TRBJ1-2 | NA | NA | TRBV7-2
TGTGCCAGCAGTTACGTGGGATCTGGAAACACCATATATTTT | CASSYVGSGNTIYF | TRBJ1-3 | NA | NA | TRBV6-2/TRBV6-3
TGTGCCAGCAGCCAATTCGTCAGGGCCTACGAGCAGTACTTC | CASSQFVRAYEQYF | TRBJ2-7 | NA | NA | TRBV16
TGTGCCAGTAGCAAAACAGGATTCACTACCTACGAGCAGTACTTC | CASSKTGFTTYEQYF | TRBJ2-7 | NA | NA | TRBV19
TGTGCCAGCAGTCCGCGGGGTGGTGGGGGTTATGGCTACACCTTC | CASSPRGGGGYGYTF | TRBJ1-2 | NA | NA | TRBV6-5
TGTGCCAGCAGCCAAGCCCCTTACAATGAGCAGTTCTTC | CASSQAPYNEQFF | TRBJ2-1 | NA | NA | TRBV3-1/TRBV3-2
TGTGCCAGCAGCCAGGCCGGGACCCACGGGCAGTTCTTC | CASSQAGTHGQFF | TRBJ2-1 | once | NA | TRBV3-1/TRBV3-2
TGTGCCAGCTCATCACAAGAGACCCAGTACTTC | CASSSQETQYF | TRBJ2-5 | few | NA | TRBV18
TGTGCCAGCAGTACCCTTGGTTGGGGAGGGGAGACCCAGTACTTC | CASSTLGWGGETQYF | TRBJ2-5 | NA | TRBD2 | TRBV6-5
TGTGCCAGCAGCGACAGACCCGGGGAGCTGTTTTTT | CASSDRPGELFF | TRBJ2-2 | NA | NA | TRBV6-4
TGCGCCAGCAGCTTGGAGGGACAGGGCAATCAGCCCCAGCATTTT | CASSLEGQGNQPQHF | TRBJ1-5 | NA | TRBD1 | TRBV5-1
TGTGCCAGCAGTGATAAGGGGGCGAACACTGAAGCTTTCTTT | CASSDKGANTEAFF | TRBJ1-1 | NA | TRBD1 | TRBV6-1